This T cell receptor beta chain is drawn from a study of early T cells in non-severe SARS-CoV-2 infection. Study background: With bulk RNA from unsorted whole blood as input, sequencing yielded unpaired chains. Broader study findings: Lookups in VDJdb leaned toward anti-spike CD8 responses and missed private and CD4 specificities.

V lost 6 bases to trimming and J lost 9 bases, with 14 bases between them. The CDR3 extends over 13 amino acids. Germline CDR1 reads SNHLY; CDR2 reads FYNNEI. Individual cDNA molecules were tagged with unique molecular identifiers, the study reported. TCRdb processed the 5' RACE reads anew with MiXCR; each CDR3 protein has one entry. The sample has tens of thousands of distinct CDR3 sequences; roughly 18% are singletons. This clonotype has just a few counts. What it recognizes is unknown. This clonotype was sampled from an adult who was a healthcare worker with PCR-confirmed SARS-CoV-2 infection or an uninfected control (not recorded which). The gene calls are TRBV2 and TRBJ2-2, with D possibly TRBD1 on 6 matching bases. The sample was whole blood, taken at baseline. The CDR3 reads CASRVDSLRELFF. The CDR3 nucleotides read TGTGCCAGCAGGGTGGACAGCCTCCGGGAGCTGTTTTTT.